This entry lists 10 T cell receptor beta chains sequenced from one sample in a study of shared clonotypes between healthy human individuals (dated by TCRdb to the early 2020s). To prepare the library, the immunoSEQ multiplex PCR assay was applied. The table was pulled from immuneACCESS by TCRdb, which kept in-frame rearrangements only. Such tables lose some clones; where checked, under half of the loss comes from unresolved V genes, and the rest has no known cause. The sample yields 1.4 million to 1.5 million clones; roughly 96% were counted once. Approximately 1.1% of the sample comes from the top ten. Sequenced: naive CD4+ T cells sorted from blood. The meaning of the sample's cell subset or site label: CD45RA+ positively selected. The receptors stem from a man aged 25 to 40 in good health.

The chain employs TRBV6-1 and TRBJ1-5, with D tentatively TRBD1 (5 bases). Trimming removed 2 bases from V and 8 bases from J, with 13 bases in between. Germline assignment: CDR1 MNHNS and CDR2 SASEGT. The CDR3 totals 14 residues. The CDR3 region is CASSESFGGEPQHF. The CDR3 region has the DNA TGTGCCAGCAGTGAAAGCTTCGGGGGAGAGCCCCAGCATTTT.

The V gene is TRBV6-1, the J gene TRBJ2-7; 8 nucleotides match TRBD1. Germline CDR1 and CDR2: MNHNS and SASEGT. V lost 6 bases, J lost 3 bases, and 7 bases stayed unmatched. The CDR3 contains 14 residues. The CDR3 protein is CASRSRDRHYEQYF. The DNA for the CDR3 is TGTGCCAGCAGATCCCGGGACAGGCACTACGAGCAGTACTTC.

The chain combines TRBV7-6 with TRBJ2-7, with D tentatively TRBD2 (5 bases). Deletions cut 1 base from V and 3 bases from J, with 13 bases between. CDR3 length equals 15 residues. The V gene's germline CDR1 is SGHVS and CDR2 FNYEAQ. CDR3 sequence: CASSLVDGGHYEQYF. As DNA, the CDR3 is TGTGCCAGCAGCTTAGTCGACGGAGGCCACTACGAGCAGTACTTC.

The CDR3 sequence: CASSQQGAGHYGYTF. Here the CDR3 DNA reads TGTGCCAGCAGTCAGCAGGGGGCGGGACACTATGGCTACACCTTC. The chain carries TRBV7-9 and TRBJ1-2, with 8 bases lining up with TRBD1. The germline V gene encodes CDR1 SEHNR and CDR2 FQNEAQ (reference sequence). The CDR3 extends over 15 amino acids. The J segment lost 3 bases and the V segment lost 6 bases, leaving 9 bases of the junction unmatched. The complete variable domain, with remaining parts taken from reference TRBV7-9 and TRBJ1-2, reads DTGVSQNPRHKITKRGQNVTFRCDPISEHNRLYWYRQTLGQGPEFLTYFQNEAQLEKSRLLSDRFSAERPKGSFSTLEIQRTEQGDSAMYLCASSQQGAGHYGYTFGSGTRLTVV.

The gene calls are TRBV6-1 and TRBJ2-7; D is unresolved. The CDR3 is 14 amino acids. Germline lookup yields CDR1 MNHNS and CDR2 SASEGT. Trimming removed 1 base from V and 0 bases from J, with 7 bases in between. For the CDR3, the DNA is TGTGCCAGCAGTGAAGTGGGCAGCTCCTACGAGCAGTACTTC. This encodes CASSEVGSSYEQYF.

V gene TRBV7-9 combines with J gene TRBJ1-1; 7 bases are shared with TRBD1. The CDR3 covers 15 residues. The ends lost 5 bases at V and 1 base at J; junction bases unmatched: 7. Germline CDR1 is SEHNR and CDR2 is FQNEAQ (reference sequence). CDR3 nucleotides: TGTGCCAGCAGCCCGTCGAAGGGGGCGAACACTGAAGCTTTCTTT. Its translation is CASSPSKGANTEAFF.

This chain uses TRBV19 with TRBJ1-2; D might be TRBD1 (5 bases). CDR3 length equals 14 residues. V lost 3 bases and J lost 1, with 9 bases in between. CDR1 and CDR2 (germline): LNHDA, SQIVND (reference sequence). In DNA, the CDR3 is TGTGCCAGTAGTATCGGGGGAAATAACTATGGCTACACCTTC. This codes for CASSIGGNNYGYTF.

The chain employs TRBV2 and TRBJ2-6; D is unresolved. Trimming cost V 8 bases and J 9 bases, with 17 bases left between them. From germline, CDR1 is SNHLY and CDR2 FYNNEI. This CDR3 is 14 amino acids long. The CDR3 loop is CASSVLLSGNVLTF. The CDR3 DNA follows: TGTGCCAGCTCTGTTCTCCTCTCGGGCAACGTCCTGACTTTC.

As regards this clone: Different DNA sequences within this sample yield the same CDR3. CDR3 sequence reads: CASSDTSYEQYF. The CDR3 nucleotides are TGTGCCAGCAGTGATACTAGCTACGAGCAGTACTTC. This rearrangement joins TRBV2 to TRBJ2-7, with a tentative D call TRBD2 (5 bases). Germline CDR1 SNHLY, CDR2 FYNNEI. This CDR3 comprises 12 residues. V lost 3 bases to trimming and J lost 3 bases, with 6 bases between them.

The J gene is TRBJ2-5, the V gene TRBV28, with TRBD1 matching 9 bases. V was pared by 6 bases and J by 5 bases, with 4 bases of the junction left unmatched. Germline V CDR1 and CDR2: MDHEN, SYDVKM. There are 13 residues in the CDR3. The CDR3 loop reads CASRTGGLETQYF. In DNA, the CDR3 is TGTGCCAGCAGAACAGGGGGCCTTGAGACCCAGTACTTC.